Included here is one TCR beta chain sequence, with context. The antigen remains unidentified. Germline trimming cut 4 bases from V and 3 bases from J; bases unmatched to any gene: 5. This CDR3 is built from 14 residues. Per germline, CDR1 SGHVS and CDR2 FNYEAQ. These data come from a study of cytomegalovirus exposure and HLA in healthy donors. This table comes from immunoSEQ multiplex PCR, and its TCRdb copy is limited to in-frame clones, with some not included. The table has about 190,000 clones, roughly 88% seen once. Findings and caveats of the study: A classifier reportedly called cytomegalovirus status with high sensitivity and specificity. Some TCR beta chains (around 160 of them) were listed as cytomegalovirus-associated.

Donors came from a validation cohort of fewer than 150 subjects, distinct from the first 666-subject cohort. The sequenced sample consisted of PBMCs. This TCR came from a woman younger than 30 in good health and CMV-seronegative. The chain uses TRBV7-6 and TRBJ1-2, with 7 bases matching TRBD1. DNA of the CDR3: TGTGCCAGCAGCTCTACCGGGACAGACTATGGCTACACCTTC. Translating it yields CASSSTGTDYGYTF.